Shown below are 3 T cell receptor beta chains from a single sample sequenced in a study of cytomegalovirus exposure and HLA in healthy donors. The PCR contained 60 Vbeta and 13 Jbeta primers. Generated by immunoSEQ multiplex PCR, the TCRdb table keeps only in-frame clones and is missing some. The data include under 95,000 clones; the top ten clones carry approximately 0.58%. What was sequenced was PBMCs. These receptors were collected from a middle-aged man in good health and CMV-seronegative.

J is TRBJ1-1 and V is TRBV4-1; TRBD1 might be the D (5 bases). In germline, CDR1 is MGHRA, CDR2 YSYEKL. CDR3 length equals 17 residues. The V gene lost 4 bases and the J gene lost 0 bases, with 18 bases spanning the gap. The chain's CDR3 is CASSPQGTSSLNTEAFF. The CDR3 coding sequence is TGCGCCAGCAGCCCGCAGGGTACGAGTTCTCTGAACACTGAAGCTTTCTTT.

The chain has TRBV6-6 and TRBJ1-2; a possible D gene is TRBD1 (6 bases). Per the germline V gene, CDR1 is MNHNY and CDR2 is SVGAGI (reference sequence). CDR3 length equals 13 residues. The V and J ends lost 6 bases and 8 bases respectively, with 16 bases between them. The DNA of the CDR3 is TGTGCCAGCAGCCTTACAGGGCCAGGCGGCTACACCTTC. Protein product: CASSLTGPGGYTF.

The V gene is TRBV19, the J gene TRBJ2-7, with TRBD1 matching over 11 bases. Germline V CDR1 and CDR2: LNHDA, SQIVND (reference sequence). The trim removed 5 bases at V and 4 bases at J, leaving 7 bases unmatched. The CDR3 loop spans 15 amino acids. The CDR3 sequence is CASSSSGQGAYEQYF. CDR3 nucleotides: TGTGCCAGTAGTTCCTCAGGACAGGGGGCTTACGAGCAGTACTTC. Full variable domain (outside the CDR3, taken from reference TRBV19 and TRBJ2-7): DGGITQSPKYLFRKEGQNVTLSCEQNLNHDAMYWYRQDPGQGLRLIYYSQIVNDFQKGDIAEGYSVSREKKESFPLTVTSAQKNPTAFYLCASSSSGQGAYEQYFGPGTRLTVT.